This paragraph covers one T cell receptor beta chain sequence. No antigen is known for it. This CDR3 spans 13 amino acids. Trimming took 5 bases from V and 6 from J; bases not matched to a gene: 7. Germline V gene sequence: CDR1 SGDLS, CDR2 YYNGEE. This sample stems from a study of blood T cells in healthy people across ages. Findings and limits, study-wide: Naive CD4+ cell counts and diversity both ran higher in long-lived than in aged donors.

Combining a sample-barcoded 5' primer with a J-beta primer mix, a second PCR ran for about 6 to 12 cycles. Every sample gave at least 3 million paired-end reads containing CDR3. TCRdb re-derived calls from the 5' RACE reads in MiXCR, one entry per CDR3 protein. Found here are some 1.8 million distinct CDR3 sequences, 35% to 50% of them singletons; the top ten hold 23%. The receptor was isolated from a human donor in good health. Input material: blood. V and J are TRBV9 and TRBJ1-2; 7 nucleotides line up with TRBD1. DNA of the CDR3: TGTGCCAGCAGAGCCGACAGGGTCAATGGCTACACCTTC. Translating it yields CASRADRVNGYTF.